Shown below are 2 T cell receptor beta chains from a single sample sequenced in a study. TCRdb processed the 5' RACE reads anew with MiXCR; each CDR3 protein has one entry. This sample carries 62,000 or so distinct CDR3 sequences, about 20% of them seen once, and the ten largest clones take just under 3%. Sequenced material: memory CD4+ T cells sorted from a lymph node. Subset in this sample: memory CD4+ T cells, CD4+CD45RO+CD25-. The origin of the receptors is a female donor with breast cancer.

This clonotype was counted ten times or more. This sequence joins TRBV7-2 and TRBJ1-4, with unresolved D. Between the trimmed V and J ends, which lost 5 bases and 0 bases, there was a span of 7 bases. This CDR3 is built from 14 residues. CDR1 SGHTA and CDR2 FQGNSA come from the germline V gene. CDR3 sequence: CASSRLTTNEKLFF. The CDR3 nucleotides are TGTGCCAGCAGCCGTCTCACAACTAATGAAAAACTGTTTTTT.

The V call is TRBV5-4, the J call TRBJ2-7; D unclear. The CDR3 has 15 residues. V was trimmed by 0 bases and J by 1 base, leaving 11 bases between them. Per germline, CDR1 SGHNT and CDR2 YYREEE (reference sequence). CDR3 sequence: CASSLDSSLSYEQYF. The DNA of the CDR3 is TGTGCCAGCAGCTTGGACAGTAGCCTTTCCTACGAGCAGTACTTC.